This TCR beta chain came from a study of CD8 T cells in Susac syndrome (dated by TCRdb to about 2019). For the study in its entirety: Of the Susac syndrome patients who were sequenced, about eight were in clinical remission while roughly six had clinically active disease. At blood withdrawal, Susac syndrome patients were either therapy-naive, taking corticosteroids (in some cases with IVIg as well), or taking IVIg alone. The study used repertoire sequencing to test whether antigen drove CD8+ T cell activation and differentiation in Susac syndrome. The study compared CD8+ T cell repertoire clonality among about a dozen healthy donors, roughly 14 Susac syndrome patients and fewer than 19 multiple sclerosis patients. Overall results and qualifications from the work: The number of individuals in the TCR sequencing and HLA analysis was recognized as being relatively small. Over 15 and five Susac-specific public clones were found in the total CD8+ and CD8+ TEMRA repertoires, respectively. CD8+ repertoires in Susac syndrome showed clonal expansion, which was highest in CD8+ TEMRA cells and was greater in clinically active patients than in remitting patients.

Trimming removed 4 bases from V and 8 bases from J, leaving 12 bases between the germline ends. The CDR3, from cysteine to phenylalanine, totals 12 residues. CDR3 DNA is the only sequence kept; it has 36 bases, read in frame from the first base. CDR1 and CDR2 are read off the germline V gene as SQVTM and ANQGSEA. RNA was extracted using the RNeasy kit, and about 0.45 to 1 ug of the RNA was reverse transcribed with random hexamers. The immunoSEQ multiplex PCR assay, covering 54 Vbeta and 13 Jbeta segments, was used to amplify TCR beta CDR3 regions. To correct PCR amplification bias, a synthetic template baseline was used for both primer optimization and computational correction. The paper's data handling went like this. Reads were annotated to V, D and J genes per IMGT and analyzed with immunoSEQ Analyzer, keeping only productive sequences. Clonality was computed as one minus Shannon entropy normalized by log2 of the number of productive unique sequences. For each patient and control, public and private clones were evaluated among the 100 most prevalent clones. Susac-specific clones were defined as absent from healthy and MS cohorts, 1052 published viral clones and other ImmuneACCESS disease sequences. The public reads were run again by TCRdb, first through fastp at Q25 and then through MiXCR, and only productive beta chains were kept. Under each unique CDR3 protein, matching rows form one entry showing the most common genes and DNA. These V and J calls are TCRdb output, not the study's own analysis. For this sample there are about 80,000 distinct CDR3 sequences; roughly 96% appear just once. Of the sample, 0.4% to 0.45% falls within the top ten clones.

This clonotype was counted a single time. What this receptor recognizes is not known. Base qualities are not at hand, and no much larger clone is one base apart. One read represents weak support. Peripheral blood CD8+ and CD4+ T cells from healthy donors, Susac syndrome patients and multiple sclerosis patients were profiled by high-throughput TCR beta sequencing. The Susac syndrome patients fulfilled recently defined diagnostic criteria for definite or probable disease. Bulk CD8+ and CD4+ T cells were purified magnetically by negative isolation, whereas CD8+ TEMRA cells were enriched by FACS. Blood was collected in EDTA tubes and processed within 24 hours, with PBMCs isolated through density gradient centrifugation. PBMCs intended for TCR sequencing were cryopreserved in liquid nitrogen and thawed later in a water bath at 37 degrees C. A purity of at least 90% was achieved for sorted or isolated CD4+, CD8+ and CD8+ TEMRA cells.

Sequencing was performed on CD8+ T cells from PBMCs. The chain joins TRBV29-1 to TRBJ2-1; TRBD2 is a possible D gene, resting on 5 matching bases. This clonotype originated in a human donor with Susac syndrome. The sequenced DNA: TGCAGCGTTGGGACGGGGTTCGATGAGCAGTTCTTC. Translation gives CSVGTGFDEQFF.